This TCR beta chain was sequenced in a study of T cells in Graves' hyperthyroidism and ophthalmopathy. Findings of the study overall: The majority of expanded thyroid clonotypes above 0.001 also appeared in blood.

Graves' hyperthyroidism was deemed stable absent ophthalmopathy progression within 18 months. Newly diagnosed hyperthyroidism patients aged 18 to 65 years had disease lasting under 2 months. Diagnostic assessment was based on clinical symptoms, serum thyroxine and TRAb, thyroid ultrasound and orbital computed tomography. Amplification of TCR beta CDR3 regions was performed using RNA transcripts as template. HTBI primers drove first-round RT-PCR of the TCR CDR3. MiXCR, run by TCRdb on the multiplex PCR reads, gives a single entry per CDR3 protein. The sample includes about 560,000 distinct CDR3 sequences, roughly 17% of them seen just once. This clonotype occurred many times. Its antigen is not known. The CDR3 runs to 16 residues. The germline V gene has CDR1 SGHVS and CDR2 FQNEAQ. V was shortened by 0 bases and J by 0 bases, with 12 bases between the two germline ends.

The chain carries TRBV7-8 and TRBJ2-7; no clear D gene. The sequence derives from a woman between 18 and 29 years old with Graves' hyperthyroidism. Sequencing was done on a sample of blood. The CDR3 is CASSLAAGTYSYEQYF. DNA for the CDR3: TGTGCCAGCAGCTTAGCGGCCGGCACTTACTCCTACGAGCAGTACTTC.